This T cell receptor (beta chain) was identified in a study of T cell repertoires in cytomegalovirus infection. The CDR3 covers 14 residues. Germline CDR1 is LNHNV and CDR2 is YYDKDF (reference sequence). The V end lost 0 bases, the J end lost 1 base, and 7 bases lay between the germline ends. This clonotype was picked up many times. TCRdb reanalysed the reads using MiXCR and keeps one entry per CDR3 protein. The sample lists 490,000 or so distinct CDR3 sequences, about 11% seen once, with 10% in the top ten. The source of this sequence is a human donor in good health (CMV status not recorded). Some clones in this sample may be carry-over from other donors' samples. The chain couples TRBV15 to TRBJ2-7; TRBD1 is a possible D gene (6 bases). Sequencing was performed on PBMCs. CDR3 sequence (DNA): TGTGCCACCAGCAGAGACCAGGGGTCCTACGAGCAGTACTTC. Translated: CATSRDQGSYEQYF.